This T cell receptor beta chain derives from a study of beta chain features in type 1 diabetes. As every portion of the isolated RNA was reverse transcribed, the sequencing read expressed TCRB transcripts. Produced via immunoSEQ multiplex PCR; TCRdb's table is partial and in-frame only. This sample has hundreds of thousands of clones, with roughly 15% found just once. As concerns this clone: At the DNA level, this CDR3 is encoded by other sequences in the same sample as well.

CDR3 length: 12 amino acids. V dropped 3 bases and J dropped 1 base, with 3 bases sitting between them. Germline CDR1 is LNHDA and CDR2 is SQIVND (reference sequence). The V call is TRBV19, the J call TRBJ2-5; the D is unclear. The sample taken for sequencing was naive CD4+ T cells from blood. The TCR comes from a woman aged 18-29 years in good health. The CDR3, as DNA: TGTGCCAGTAGTATTCCCCAAGAGACCCAGTACTTC. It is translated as CASSIPQETQYF. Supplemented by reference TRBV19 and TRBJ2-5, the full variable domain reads DGGITQSPKYLFRKEGQNVTLSCEQNLNHDAMYWYRQDPGQGLRLIYYSQIVNDFQKGDIAEGYSVSREKKESFPLTVTSAQKNPTAFYLCASSIPQETQYFGPGTRLLVL.